The source of this TCR beta chain is a study of T-cell memory formation after mild COVID-19. TCRdb independently ran MiXCR on the 5' RACE reads; one entry per CDR3 protein. This sample yields 290,000 or so distinct CDR3 sequences, of which 15% to 20% are seen a single time; under 25% belongs to the top ten. Germline V CDR1 and CDR2: SEHNR, FQNEAQ (reference sequence). This CDR3 has 17 amino acids. V dropped 5 bases and J dropped 2; count of bases not matched to a gene: 9. Sequenced sample: PBMCs or a T cell subset sorted from them (not recorded which). The chain joins TRBV7-9 to TRBJ2-3; 11 bases are a match to TRBD2. The receptor was derived from a man between 18 and 29 years old who had mild COVID-19 (a few samples of this study predate the infection). Cell type and time point are not known. CDR3 coding DNA: TGTGCCAGCAGCCCAGGGACTAGCGGCCGGGACACAGATACGCAGTATTTT. This translates into CASSPGTSGRDTDTQYF.